One and the same sample provided the 31 T cell receptor beta chains below, sequenced in a study of OX40 agonist ivuxolimab in advanced cancers. Assay used: immunoSEQ multiplex PCR; TCRdb lists only in-frame clones, some missing. The sample includes about 67,000 clones, 70% to 85% of them seen just once. The source was CD4+ or CD8+ T cells sorted from blood, collected in a trial of the OX40 agonist ivuxolimab. All receptors derive from an adult with an advanced solid tumor such as melanoma, head and neck, liver or kidney cancer.

The V and J genes are TRBV9 and TRBJ1-4; 7 bases agree with TRBD1. This CDR3 is built from 14 residues. Per germline, CDR1 SGDLS and CDR2 YYNGEE. V lost 0 bases to trimming and J lost 8 bases; unmatched junction nucleotides: 4. The CDR3 coding sequence is TGTGCCAGCAGCGTAGACAGGGGAAGCGAAAAACTGTTTTTT. Protein product: CASSVDRGSEKLFF.

This chain connects TRBV9 to TRBJ2-6; a weak D match, TRBD1 (5 bases). V dropped 3 bases and J dropped 0 bases, with 13 bases sitting between them. Germline V lookup: CDR1 SGDLS, CDR2 YYNGEE. This CDR3 has 17 amino acids. DNA of the CDR3: TGTGCCAGCAGCGGAGACAGCTCCATCTCTGGGGCCAACGTCCTGACTTTC. Its translation: CASSGDSSISGANVLTF.

The chain is built from TRBV4-3 and TRBJ2-3; 7 bases agree with TRBD2. CDR1 is LGHNA and CDR2 is YSLEER in the germline V gene. V dropped 4 bases and J dropped 2; count of bases not matched to a gene: 6. The CDR3 runs 15 residues. For the CDR3, the DNA is TGCGCCAGCAGCCTGGGACTACACTACACAGATACGCAGTATTTT. Translating it yields CASSLGLHYTDTQYF.

This rearrangement joins TRBV19 to TRBJ1-1, with 8 bases matching TRBD1. The length of the CDR3 is 14 residues. Germline V lookup: CDR1 LNHDA, CDR2 SQIVND (reference sequence). The junction had 9 bases not matched to a gene; V was cut back by 7 bases and J by 5 bases. CDR3 coding DNA: TGTGCCAGTATCCCGGACAGGGACAAGACTGAAGCTTTCTTT. This encodes CASIPDRDKTEAFF.

This clone has just a few counts. CDR3 in DNA: TGTGCCAGCAGCTGGGGGGGACAGGGGGCAACAGATACGCAGTATTTT. Translated, it gives CASSWGGQGATDTQYF. V usage is TRBV7-2 and J usage is TRBJ2-3; 12 bases are shared with TRBD1. V lost 4 bases, J lost 3 bases, and 5 bases stayed unmatched. CDR1 and CDR2 (germline): SGHTA, FQGNSA. The CDR3 is 16 amino acids.

V gene TRBV6-1 combines with J gene TRBJ2-1, with TRBD1 matching over 7 bases. Trimming cost V 7 bases and J 2 bases; bases outside gene matches: 5. The CDR3 runs to 14 residues. The germline gives CDR1 MNHNS, CDR2 SASEGT. The CDR3 reads CASNEGATYNEQFF. Here the CDR3 DNA reads TGTGCCAGCAACGAGGGGGCTACCTACAATGAGCAGTTCTTC.

The chain links TRBV9 to TRBJ2-7; D may be TRBD1 or TRBD2 (5 bases each). The CDR3 spans 14 residues. Germline assignment: CDR1 SGDLS and CDR2 YYNGEE. Trimming pared 0 bases from V and 7 bases from J, leaving 14 bases between. For the CDR3, the DNA is TGTGCCAGCAGCGTAGCATCAGGGAGTTTGGAGCAGTACTTC. Translated, it gives CASSVASGSLEQYF.

The CDR3 DNA follows: TGTGCCAGCAGCCCCTCCTTAGGGCAGACTGAAGCTTTCTTT. It encodes CASSPSLGQTEAFF. V gene TRBV7-6 combines with J gene TRBJ1-1; D remains unclear. The length of the CDR3 is 14 residues. Trimming took off 5 bases at V and 5 bases at J, with 15 bases between the two ends. Looked up from germline, CDR1 is SGHVS and CDR2 is FNYEAQ.

This clone has more than one count but fewer than ten. The rearrangement joins TRBV10-3 to TRBJ2-3; 9 nucleotides line up with TRBD2. After removal of 3 bases from V and 2 bases from J, the junction contained 6 bases not matched to a gene. The CDR3 length is 16 residues. CDR1 is ENHRY, CDR2 SYGVKD, per germline. The CDR3 DNA follows: TGTGCCATCAGTGAAGTAGGCGGGGGGGCCACAGATACGCAGTATTTT. Translating gives CAISEVGGGATDTQYF.

The V call is TRBV7-2, the J call TRBJ2-2, with a possible D match to TRBD2 (5 bases). The length of the CDR3 is 16 residues. Trimming removed 5 bases from V and 1 base from J, with 14 bases in between. CDR1 and CDR2 (germline): SGHTA, FQGNSA. The CDR3 here is CASSLYSGLNTGELFF. The CDR3, as DNA: TGTGCCAGCAGCCTCTACAGCGGCTTGAACACCGGGGAGCTGTTTTTT.

The CDR3 loop reads CASSGSGSSYNEQFF. The CDR3 bases are TGTGCCAGCAGCGGTTCGGGAAGCTCCTACAATGAGCAGTTCTTC. The chain recombines TRBV9 with TRBJ2-1; possible D gene TRBD2, 5 bases. In germline, CDR1 is SGDLS, CDR2 YYNGEE. Trimming stripped 3 bases from V and 0 bases from J, with 10 bases between. The CDR3 covers 15 residues. The complete variable domain, with remaining parts taken from reference TRBV9 and TRBJ2-1, reads DSGVTQTPKHLITATGQRVTLRCSPRSGDLSVYWYQQSLDQGLQFLIQYYNGEERAKGNILERFSAQQFPDLHSELNLSSLELGDSALYFCASSGSGSSYNEQFFGPGTRLTVL.

The J gene is TRBJ2-1, the V gene TRBV11-3; 9 bases map to TRBD1. The CDR3 has 17 residues. CDR1 and CDR2 from the germline V gene are SGHNT and YENEEA. After removal of 5 bases from V and 9 bases from J, the junction contained 17 bases not matched to a gene. CDR3 DNA: TGTGCCAGCAGCCCACGCGGGGCACAGGGGGCCGGAACTGAGCAGTTCTTC. As protein: CASSPRGAQGAGTEQFF.

V usage is TRBV6-6 and J usage is TRBJ1-2; D unclear. From germline, CDR1 is MNHNY and CDR2 SVGAGI (reference sequence). The CDR3 runs 11 residues. Trimming removed 5 bases from V and 7 bases from J, with 8 bases in between. CDR3 in DNA: TGTGCCAGCAGTATGCGGGTTGGCTACACCTTC. The encoded protein is CASSMRVGYTF.

Regarding this clone: At one of its ends the junction is not consistent with the germline gene, which may arise from a read error. The chain combines TRBV7-7 with TRBJ2-2; TRBD2 agrees at 13 bases. The CDR3 consists of 16 residues. Germline CDR1 is SSHAT and CDR2 is FNYEAQ (reference sequence). The CDR3 DNA follows: TGTGCTAGCAGCAAAACTAGCGGGGGGGCCGCCGGGGAGCTGTTTTTT. This translates into CASSKTSGGAAGELFF.

The chain combines TRBV18 with TRBJ2-7; 9 nucleotides agree with TRBD1. Germline-derived CDR1 and CDR2 are KGHSH and LQKENI. The CDR3 runs to 16 residues. Trimming at V came to 3 bases and at J to 4 bases, leaving 10 bases not matched to a gene. CDR3 region: CASSPPGTGSGYEQYF. The CDR3 DNA is TGTGCCAGCTCACCTCCCGGGACAGGGAGTGGATACGAGCAGTACTTC. Combining the CDR3 with reference TRBV18 and TRBJ2-7 gives the whole variable domain NAGVMQNPRHLVRRRGQEARLRCSPMKGHSHVYWYRQLPEEGLKFMVYLQKENIIDESGMPKERFSAEFPKEGPSILRIQQVVRGDSAAYFCASSPPGTGSGYEQYFGPGTRLTVT.

The genes are TRBV15 and TRBJ1-4; no definite D call. Germline CDR1 LNHNV, CDR2 YYDKDF (reference sequence). Trimming shortened V by 2 bases and J by 8 bases, and 24 bases separated the two germline ends. The CDR3 runs to 18 residues. The CDR3 bases are TGTGCCACCAGCAGAATCTGGGATGGGCGGCCGCTTGGCGAAAAACTGTTTTTT. Translated, it gives CATSRIWDGRPLGEKLFF.

This chain's CDR3 is CASSLYGIGPQHF. The CDR3 DNA sequence: TGTGCCAGCAGTTTGTACGGGATCGGTCCCCAGCATTTT. The chain is built from TRBV27 and TRBJ1-5; D gene uncertain. V shed 3 bases and J shed 10 bases, with 13 bases lying between them. Germline loops: CDR1 MNHEY, CDR2 SMNVEV (reference sequence). This CDR3 spans 13 amino acids.

The rearrangement uses TRBV18 and TRBJ1-5; 7 bases align to TRBD1. Looked up from germline, CDR1 is KGHSH and CDR2 is LQKENI. The CDR3 covers 16 residues. V shed 2 bases, J shed 0 bases, and the junction held 4 bases outside the gene matches. This chain's CDR3 is CASSPGGQHSNQPQHF. In DNA form, the CDR3 reads TGTGCCAGCTCACCAGGGGGACAGCATAGCAATCAGCCCCAGCATTTT.

The chain is built from TRBV7-8 and TRBJ2-3; 15 nucleotides match TRBD2. Germline CDR1 reads SGHVS; CDR2 reads FQNEAQ. This CDR3 comprises 17 residues. V shed 3 bases, J shed 3 bases, and the junction held 4 bases outside the gene matches. Here the CDR3 reads CASSLGLAGGPTDTQYF. The CDR3 bases are TGTGCCAGCAGCTTGGGACTAGCGGGGGGACCGACAGATACGCAGTATTTT. Supplemented by reference TRBV7-8 and TRBJ2-3, the full variable domain reads GAGVSQSPRYKVAKRGQDVALRCDPISGHVSLFWYQQALGQGPEFLTYFQNEAQLDKSGLPSDRFFAERPEGSVSTLKIQRTQQEDSAVYLCASSLGLAGGPTDTQYFGPGTRLTVL.

V and J are TRBV9 and TRBJ1-2, with no clear D. The CDR3 is 13 amino acids. Germline assignment: CDR1 SGDLS and CDR2 YYNGEE. V was trimmed by 0 bases and J by 1 base, leaving 4 bases between them. The CDR3 sequence: CASSVVDNYGYTF. The CDR3 nucleotides are TGTGCCAGCAGCGTAGTAGATAACTATGGCTACACCTTC.

This clone was observed a single time. The gene calls are TRBV4-3 and TRBJ2-2; D uncertain. The CDR3 totals 16 residues. V was shortened by 1 base and J by 2 bases, with 11 bases between the two germline ends. From germline, CDR1 is LGHNA and CDR2 YSLEER. The CDR3 sequence: CASSQGHLINTGELFF. In DNA, the CDR3 is TGCGCCAGCAGCCAAGGACACCTTATCAACACCGGGGAGCTGTTTTTT.

The chain joins TRBV7-3 to TRBJ1-2; D call uncertain. Trimming stripped 5 bases from V and 2 bases from J, with 12 bases between. The CDR3 runs 14 residues. Germline CDR1 SGHTA, CDR2 FQGTGA. The CDR3 nucleotides read TGTGCCAGCAGCCCCCCCCCGCCGAACTATGGCTACACCTTC. Amino acids: CASSPPPPNYGYTF. Variable domain in full (rest from reference TRBV7-3 and TRBJ1-2): GAGVSQTPSNKVTEKGKYVELRCDPISGHTALYWYRQSLGQGPEFLIYFQGTGAADDSGLPNDRFFAVRPEGSVSTLKIQRTERGDSAVYLCASSPPPPNYGYTFGSGTRLTVV.

This clone was seen a handful of times. The genes are TRBV18 and TRBJ1-2, with 9 bases that match TRBD1. Germline V gene sequence: CDR1 KGHSH, CDR2 LQKENI. Germline trimming cut 3 bases from V and 3 bases from J; bases unmatched to any gene: 5. The CDR3 spans 15 residues. CDR3 sequence: CASSPTTGGDYGYTF. Here the CDR3 DNA reads TGTGCCAGCTCACCGACGACAGGGGGAGACTATGGCTACACCTTC.

J is TRBJ1-2 and V is TRBV27; D gene ambiguous. The CDR3 is 16 amino acids. V gave up 3 bases and J gave up 0 bases, with 14 bases separating them. Germline V gene data show CDR1 as MNHEY and CDR2 as SMNVEV (reference sequence). Here the CDR3 DNA reads TGTGCCAGCAGTTTTTCCGCCGGAGAAGCTAACTATGGCTACACCTTC. It encodes CASSFSAGEANYGYTF.

This clone was observed a handful of times. The rearrangement links TRBV5-5 to TRBJ1-5; 7 bases align to TRBD1. Germline V gene sequence: CDR1 SGHKS, CDR2 YYEKEE (reference sequence). This CDR3 is built from 15 residues. V gave up 0 bases and J gave up 5 bases; unmatched junction bases: 5. Here the CDR3 DNA reads TGTGCCAGCAGCTTGGTACAGGGGCGACATCAGCCCCAGCATTTT. Its translation: CASSLVQGRHQPQHF.

Here the CDR3 reads CASSGAGLNYGYTF. CDR3 nucleotides: TGTGCCAGCTCAGGGGCAGGGCTTAACTATGGCTACACCTTC. V gene TRBV18 combines with J gene TRBJ1-2; perhaps TRBD1 as D (5 bases). Germline V gene lookup returns CDR1 KGHSH and CDR2 LQKENI. The CDR3 is 14 residues long. The V and J ends lost 5 bases and 1 base respectively, with 11 bases between them.

The chain uses TRBV7-3 and TRBJ2-1; TRBD1 aligns across 11 bases. V was pared by 5 bases and J by 5 bases, with 11 bases of the junction left unmatched. The CDR3 loop spans 17 amino acids. Germline lookup yields CDR1 SGHTA and CDR2 FQGTGA. The CDR3 region has the DNA TGTGCCAGCAGCCGATCCAGTGGACAGGGGGCGGACAATGAGCAGTTCTTC. It encodes CASSRSSGQGADNEQFF.

The chain is built from TRBV15 and TRBJ1-1; 10 bases match TRBD1. Germline CDR1 LNHNV, CDR2 YYDKDF (reference sequence). This CDR3 comprises 14 residues. Trimming removed 6 bases from V and 3 bases from J; junction bases left unmatched: 4. DNA of the CDR3: TGTGCCACCAGTATGGACAGGGGGTACACTGAAGCTTTCTTT. Encoded protein: CATSMDRGYTEAFF.

V and J are TRBV6-1 and TRBJ1-2; TRBD1 matches 8 bases. Looked up from germline, CDR1 is MNHNS and CDR2 is SASEGT. The V and J ends lost 7 bases and 0 bases, in that order; junction bases with no gene match: 7. This CDR3 is built from 15 residues. The DNA of the CDR3 is TGTGCCAGCAACCGACAGGGGCGAGCTAACTATGGCTACACCTTC. Its translation: CASNRQGRANYGYTF.

The rearrangement uses TRBV11-1 and TRBJ2-3; tentatively, D is TRBD1 (6 bases). This CDR3 contains 15 residues. Germline V CDR1 and CDR2: SGHAT, FQDESV (reference sequence). The V gene lost 5 bases and the J gene lost 0 bases, with 12 bases spanning the gap. The CDR3 protein is CASSTQGLSTDTQYF. The CDR3 DNA sequence: TGTGCCAGCAGCACGCAGGGGCTAAGCACAGATACGCAGTATTTT. Full variable domain (outside the CDR3, taken from reference TRBV11-1 and TRBJ2-3): EAEVAQSPRYKITEKSQAVAFWCDPISGHATLYWYRQILGQGPELLVQFQDESVVDDSQLPKDRFSAERLKGVDSTLKIQPAELGDSAMYLCASSTQGLSTDTQYFGPGTRLTVL.

V usage is TRBV5-1 and J usage is TRBJ1-4; D possibly corresponds to TRBD1 (6 bases). Germline CDR1 reads SGHRS; CDR2 reads YFSETQ. The germline V and J ends were trimmed by 5 bases and 7 bases, with 15 bases remaining between them. The CDR3 totals 14 residues. The CDR3 nucleotides read TGCGCCAGCAGGAGAGACAGGATCCGTGAAAAACTGTTTTTT. Translated, it gives CASRRDRIREKLFF.